The subject of this entry is one TCR beta chain. The CDR3 totals 18 residues. The junction had 13 bases not matched to a gene; V was cut back by 1 base and J by 6 bases. Germline CDR1 reads MDHEN; CDR2 reads SYDVKM. The primer mix had 60 Vbeta and 13 Jbeta primers. Sequencing used immunoSEQ multiplex PCR; TCRdb keeps in-frame clones, though not all of them. Here the sample spans about 120,000 clones, around 75% being singletons. These data come from a study of cytomegalovirus exposure and HLA in healthy donors. The specimen was PBMCs. The chain carries TRBV28 and TRBJ1-5; 9 nucleotides align to TRBD1. This receptor was identified in a woman in her fifties or sixties in good health and CMV-seronegative. DNA of the CDR3: TGTGCCAGCAGTTTATTCGGGACAGGGATCGGTGACGCTCAGCCCCAGCATTTT. Its translation: CASSLFGTGIGDAQPQHF.